Shown below are 11 T cell receptor beta chains from a single sample sequenced in a study of shared clonotypes between healthy human individuals. CD45RO-negative cells were positively selected for CCR7, leaving out terminally differentiated effector memory CD45RA+ cells. Data came from immunoSEQ multiplex PCR; TCRdb stores just in-frame clones and leaves some out. The data show roughly 2 million clones, approximately 94% seen once. Sequencing was performed on naive CD8+ T cells sorted from blood. All receptors derive from a man aged 18 to 35 in good health.

The chain employs TRBV9 and TRBJ1-6; D is unclear. Trimming cost V 0 bases and J 9 bases, with 16 bases left between them. Germline-derived CDR1 and CDR2 are SGDLS and YYNGEE. This CDR3 spans 16 amino acids. The CDR3 region has the DNA TGTGCCAGCAGCGTAGGAAACGTTGCAGGTAGTTCACCCCTCCACTTT. This gives the protein CASSVGNVAGSSPLHF. Filled out from reference TRBV9 and TRBJ1-6, the complete variable domain reads DSGVTQTPKHLITATGQRVTLRCSPRSGDLSVYWYQQSLDQGLQFLIQYYNGEERAKGNILERFSAQQFPDLHSELNLSSLELGDSALYFCASSVGNVAGSSPLHFGNGTRLTVT.

The genes are TRBV5-8 and TRBJ2-3; either TRBD1 or TRBD2 may supply D (5 bases each). V was pared by 5 bases and J by 0 bases, with 13 bases between. The CDR3 has 15 residues. Looked up from germline, CDR1 is SGHTS and CDR2 is YDEGEE. CDR3 sequence reads: CASSPGTLSTDTQYF. For the CDR3, the DNA is TGTGCCAGCAGTCCCGGGACCCTAAGCACAGATACGCAGTATTTT. Looking up the rest from reference TRBV5-8 and TRBJ2-3 gives the full variable domain: EAGVTQSPTHLIKTRGQQATLRCSPISGHTSVYWYQQALGLGLQFLLWYDEGEERNRGNFPPRFSGRQFPNYSSELNVNALELEDSALYLCASSPGTLSTDTQYFGPGTRLTVL.

The table lists this clone with a count of one. The gene calls are TRBV14 and TRBJ2-6; 10 bases line up with TRBD1. Per the germline V gene, CDR1 is SGHDN and CDR2 is FVKESK. This CDR3 is 18 amino acids long. V lost 4 bases and J lost 4; bases outside the gene matches: 10. This chain's CDR3 is CASSPWGTGALGANVLTF. The DNA of the CDR3 is TGTGCCAGCAGCCCCTGGGGGACAGGGGCTTTGGGGGCCAACGTCCTGACTTTC.

The V call is TRBV28, the J call TRBJ1-2, with a weak D call TRBD1 (5 bases). From germline, CDR1 is MDHEN and CDR2 SYDVKM. This CDR3 comprises 15 residues. Trimming pared 8 bases from V and 1 base from J, leaving 17 bases between. CDR3 DNA: TGTGCCAGCCTCCTCGCCAGGGCGTATAACTATGGCTACACCTTC. It translates to CASLLARAYNYGYTF.

The chain combines TRBV9 with TRBJ1-2; 10 nucleotides agree with TRBD1. Trimming removed 2 bases from V and 6 bases from J; junction bases left unmatched: 4. This CDR3 region has 14 residues. CDR1 and CDR2 from the germline V gene are SGDLS and YYNGEE. CDR3: CASSVTGGVDGYTF. The CDR3 bases are TGTGCCAGCAGCGTGACAGGGGGCGTGGATGGCTACACCTTC. The full variable domain, in which reference TRBV9 and TRBJ1-2 provide the parts outside the CDR3, is DSGVTQTPKHLITATGQRVTLRCSPRSGDLSVYWYQQSLDQGLQFLIQYYNGEERAKGNILERFSAQQFPDLHSELNLSSLELGDSALYFCASSVTGGVDGYTFGSGTRLTVV.

This chain joins TRBV28 and TRBJ2-7, with D tentatively TRBD1 or TRBD2 (5 bases each). This CDR3 region has 14 residues. V was trimmed by 3 bases and J by 5 bases, leaving 14 bases between them. Germline-derived CDR1 and CDR2 are MDHEN and SYDVKM. The CDR3 coding sequence is TGTGCCAGCAGTTTCCGGCTAGTGGGGGACGAGCAGTACTTC. This encodes CASSFRLVGDEQYF.

The chain's CDR3 is CASSVLGGTGDTQYF. The CDR3 region has the DNA TGTGCCAGCAGCGTGCTCGGGGGGACTGGAGATACGCAGTATTTT. The chain links TRBV9 to TRBJ2-3; TRBD2 matches 7 bases. The CDR3 has 15 residues. The V gene end was trimmed by 2 bases and the J gene end by 5 bases; junction bases not matched to a gene: 8. Germline CDR1 is SGDLS and CDR2 is YYNGEE.

The chain recombines TRBV5-4 with TRBJ2-7; 10 nucleotides agree with TRBD2. This CDR3 has 15 amino acids. Germline assignment: CDR1 SGHNT and CDR2 YYREEE (reference sequence). V lost 0 bases, J lost 6 bases, and 6 bases stayed unmatched. This CDR3 reads CASSLEAGGPGEQYF. CDR3 DNA sequence: TGTGCCAGCAGCTTGGAAGCGGGAGGGCCGGGCGAGCAGTACTTC.

The V gene is TRBV6-5, the J gene TRBJ2-2; no firm D call. Per germline, CDR1 MNHEY and CDR2 SVGAGI. The CDR3 has 14 amino acids. Trimming left V 7 bases short and J 0 bases short, with 9 bases between. The CDR3: CASKASPNTGELFF. CDR3 nucleotide sequence: TGTGCCAGCAAGGCCAGCCCGAACACCGGGGAGCTGTTTTTT.

This chain links TRBV9 with TRBJ2-7; the D is unclear. V was shortened by 0 bases and J by 5 bases, with 6 bases between the two germline ends. The CDR3 runs to 12 residues. Germline assignment: CDR1 SGDLS and CDR2 YYNGEE. CDR3 in amino acids: CASSVGSNEQYF. CDR3 sequence (DNA): TGTGCCAGCAGCGTAGGGTCTAACGAGCAGTACTTC.

This clone was recorded only once. The chain joins TRBV19 to TRBJ2-7, with D possibly TRBD1 on 5 matching bases. Germline lookup yields CDR1 LNHDA and CDR2 SQIVND (reference sequence). The V and J ends lost 0 bases and 3 bases respectively, with 18 bases between them. This CDR3 comprises 17 residues. CDR3 region: CASSIDLYRGEDYEQYF. The DNA of the CDR3 is TGTGCCAGTAGTATAGATCTATATAGGGGTGAAGACTACGAGCAGTACTTC.